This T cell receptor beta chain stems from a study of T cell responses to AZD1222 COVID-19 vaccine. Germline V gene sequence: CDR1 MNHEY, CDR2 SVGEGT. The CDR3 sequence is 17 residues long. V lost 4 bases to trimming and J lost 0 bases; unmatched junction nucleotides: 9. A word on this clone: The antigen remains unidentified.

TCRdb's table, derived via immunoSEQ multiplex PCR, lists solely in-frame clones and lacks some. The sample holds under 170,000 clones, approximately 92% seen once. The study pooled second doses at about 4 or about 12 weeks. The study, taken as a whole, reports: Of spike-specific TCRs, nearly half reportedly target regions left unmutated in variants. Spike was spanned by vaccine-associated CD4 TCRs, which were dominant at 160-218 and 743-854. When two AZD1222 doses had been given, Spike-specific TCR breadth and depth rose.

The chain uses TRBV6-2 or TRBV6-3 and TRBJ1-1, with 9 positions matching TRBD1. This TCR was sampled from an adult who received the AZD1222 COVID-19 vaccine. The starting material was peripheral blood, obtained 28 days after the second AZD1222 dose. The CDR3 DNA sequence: TGTGCCAGCAGTTCGTCCCGGGACAGGGTGATGAACACTGAAGCTTTCTTT. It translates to CASSSSRDRVMNTEAFF.